This is a list of T cell receptor beta chains from one sample in a study of shared clonotypes between healthy human individuals. Libraries were prepared by immunoSEQ multiplex PCR; TCRdb keeps only in-frame clonotypes and omits some of them. The sample yields roughly 2,500,000 clones, 80% to 95% seen once. Sequenced: naive CD4+ T cells from PBMCs. All receptors derive from a man aged 18 to 29 in good health. Some clones in this sample may be carry-over from other donors' samples. The CDR3 runs from the conserved cysteine through the conserved F or W. The order of the fields is V gene, clone size, J gene, D gene, CDR3 DNA, CDR3 protein. D genes are given only for firm matches. Clone size is given for some rows only: seen once, a few or many times, or a class if the clone is expanded.

>TRBV5-1|-|TRBJ2-3|TRBD2
TGCGCCAGCAGCCAGGGGACTAGCGAGTTCACAGATACGCAGTATTTT
CASSQGTSEFTDTQYF
>TRBV11-3|-|TRBJ2-5|TRBD2
TGTGCCAGCAGCTCAGCGGGGGCGCGGGAGACCCAGTACTTC
CASSSAGARETQYF
>TRBV5-6|-|TRBJ1-1|TRBD1
TGTGCCAGCACCACTAGGGGACAGTTGAACACTGAAGCTTTCTTT
CASTTRGQLNTEAFF
>TRBV28|-|TRBJ2-3|TRBD1
TGTGCCAGCAGTCCCACCCCGGGACAGAATACGCAGTATTTT
CASSPTPGQNTQYF
>TRBV5-1|-|TRBJ2-1|TRBD2
TGCGCCAGCAGCTTAACGGGAGGGCCGGGTGAGCAGTTCTTC
CASSLTGGPGEQFF
>TRBV18|-|TRBJ2-5|-
TGTGCCAGCTCACCACCTTCCGGTGGAGAGACCCAGTACTTC
CASSPPSGGETQYF
>TRBV2|-|TRBJ2-3|-
TGTGCCAGCACTCCCTCTGGGCAGGGCGGCACAGATACGCAGTATTTT
CASTPSGQGGTDTQYF
>TRBV7-2|-|TRBJ2-3|-
TGTGCCAGCAGCTTAGCGGGGGCCTCTATGTTCCTCGCAGATACGCAGTATTTT
CASSLAGASMFLADTQYF
>TRBV28|-|TRBJ1-6|-
TGTGCCAGCACAACAGGGATCTCACCCCTCCACTTT
CASTTGISPLHF
>TRBV9|-|TRBJ2-5|TRBD1
TGTGCCAGCACCCTATTCTCAGGGGGCGCTCAAGAGACCCAGTACTTC
CASTLFSGGAQETQYF
>TRBV6-6|-|TRBJ2-7|TRBD2
TGTGCCAGCAGTTACCCCGCGGGGGGACTCTACGAGCAGTACTTC
CASSYPAGGLYEQYF
>TRBV7-3|once|TRBJ1-1|-
TGTGCCAGCAGCTTGTCAGGGAACACTGAAGCTTTCTTT
CASSLSGNTEAFF
>TRBV19|few|TRBJ1-5|TRBD1
TGTGCCAGTAGACCTTATACAGACAGGGATCGTCGGCCCCAGCATTTT
CASRPYTDRDRRPQHF
>TRBV2|-|TRBJ2-7|-
TGTGCCAGCAGTGACAGGGCTGCCCAGTCCTACGAGCAGTACTTC
CASSDRAAQSYEQYF
>TRBV18|-|TRBJ1-1|-
TGTGCCAGCTCACCAAGATTGGTAGTAGGGGCCACTGAAGCTTTCTTT
CASSPRLVVGATEAFF
>TRBV6-1|-|TRBJ1-2|TRBD1
TGTGCCAGCAGTGAGACAGGGGCCGGTGGCTACACCTTC
CASSETGAGGYTF
>TRBV5-5|-|TRBJ2-7|-
TGTGCCAGCAGCTCGGCTAGGGTTGGCGAGCAGTACTTC
CASSSARVGEQYF
>TRBV6-1|-|TRBJ2-1|-
TGTGCCAGCAGTGAAGTGGGTTCCGGGACCTACAATGAGCAGTTCTTC
CASSEVGSGTYNEQFF
>TRBV11-2|-|TRBJ2-7|TRBD2
TGTGCCAGCAGCCCTGGGACTAGCGGAAACCCATTCTCCTACGAGCAGTACTTC
CASSPGTSGNPFSYEQYF
>TRBV11-3|-|TRBJ2-3|TRBD2
TGTGCCAGCAGCTCTAGCGGGATCCCAGATACGCAGTATTTT
CASSSSGIPDTQYF
>TRBV10-1|-|TRBJ1-1|TRBD1
TGCGCCAGCAGTGGGGCGGGACAGGGGGGGACCAATGGCACTGAAGCTTTCTTT
CASSGAGQGGTNGTEAFF
>TRBV9|-|TRBJ1-2|-
TGTGCCAGCAGCTTTCGAGGGGAATTCTATGGCTACACCTTC
CASSFRGEFYGYTF
>TRBV28|once|TRBJ1-2|-
TGTGCCAGCAGAGTCCCGGGACATCTTCAGCAGGGCTATGGCTACACCTTC
CASRVPGHLQQGYGYTF
>TRBV7-9|-|TRBJ2-1|-
TGTGCCAGCAGCTTAGTAGGCAATCGAACTGAGCAGTTCTTC
CASSLVGNRTEQFF
>TRBV7-8|-|TRBJ1-4|-
TGTGCCAGCAGCCTGAGGGACTTATCTAATGAAAAACTGTTTTTT
CASSLRDLSNEKLFF
>TRBV7-3|-|TRBJ2-2|TRBD2
TGTGCCAGCAGCCCCCGAGGACTAGCGGGAGCTGTTATCCGGTCTGGGGAGCTGTTTTTT
CASSPRGLAGAVIRSGELFF
>TRBV27|-|TRBJ2-7|TRBD2
TGTGCCAGCAAAAGACTAGCGGGAGTAAACGAGCAGTACTTC
CASKRLAGVNEQYF
>TRBV5-1|-|TRBJ2-1|-
TGCGCCAGCAGCGACCCACTGCGGGGACGGGCCTACAATGAGCAGTTCTTC
CASSDPLRGRAYNEQFF
>TRBV5-4|-|TRBJ2-7|TRBD1
TGTGCCAGCAGCTTGTATACCGGACAGGGTAGAAAGGACGAGCAGTACTTC
CASSLYTGQGRKDEQYF
>TRBV11-3|-|TRBJ2-7|-
TGTGCCAGCAGCCCCGGCGGGGATTATCACGAGCAGTACTTC
CASSPGGDYHEQYF
>TRBV27|-|TRBJ2-1|-
TGTGCCAGCAGTATGGGTCTCTACAATGAGCAGTTCTTC
CASSMGLYNEQFF
>TRBV15|-|TRBJ2-2|-
TGTGCCACCAGGTCGGGACCCACCACCGGGGAGCTGTTTTTT
CATRSGPTTGELFF